These T cell receptor beta chains were read from a single sample in a study of PD-L1 blockade in urothelial cancer. The repertoire was sequenced with immunoSEQ multiplex PCR; TCRdb's copy has only in-frame clones and lacks some. The table includes 55,000 to 80,000 clones, approximately 86% detected once. Sequencing used PBMCs, obtained around atezolizumab (anti-PD-L1) treatment. The receptors shown here come from a man between 60 and 75 years old with urothelial cancer. Each CDR3 is given with its conserved first and last residue. A D gene is named only where the DNA matches it firmly. Clone sizes are given selectively: once, few, many, or a class where the clone is expanded.

cdr3_aa,cdr3_nt,j_call,clone_size,v_call,d_call
CASSDRNYGYTF,TGTGCCAGCAGTGACAGGAACTATGGCTACACCTTC,TRBJ1-2,NA,TRBV28,NA
CASSLRGLTVNTEAFF,TGTGCCAGCAGCTTACGTGGACTGACCGTGAACACTGAAGCTTTCTTT,TRBJ1-1,NA,TRBV11-2,NA
CASSFSRDYNEQFF,TGTGCCAGCAGCTTTTCGAGGGACTACAATGAGCAGTTCTTC,TRBJ2-1,NA,TRBV11-3,NA
CASSSRLDISTGELFF,TGTGCCAGCAGCTCCAGACTAGATATTAGCACCGGGGAGCTGTTTTTT,TRBJ2-2,NA,TRBV7-8,NA
CASSRTGGFYNEQFF,TGTGCCAGCAGTCGCACAGGGGGCTTCTACAATGAGCAGTTCTTC,TRBJ2-1,few,TRBV6-5,TRBD1
CASSGTFFNEQFF,TGTGCCAGCAGCGGGACATTTTTCAATGAGCAGTTCTTC,TRBJ2-1,once,TRBV27,NA
CASSLSGGGRYDGYTF,TGTGCCAGCAGTTTATCGGGCGGGGGGCGTTATGATGGCTACACCTTC,TRBJ1-2,NA,TRBV27,NA
CASSTTGTGEGGYTF,TGTGCCAGCAGCACCACCGGGACAGGGGAAGGTGGCTACACCTTC,TRBJ1-2,NA,TRBV9,TRBD1
CASSPVNRDSRHEQYF,TGTGCCAGCTCACCCGTCAACCGGGACAGTCGACACGAGCAGTACTTC,TRBJ2-7,NA,TRBV18,TRBD1
CSVRPGTGVYEQYF,TGCAGCGTCCGTCCGGGGACAGGGGTCTACGAGCAGTACTTC,TRBJ2-7,NA,TRBV29-1,TRBD1
CASSPSTASYEQYF,TGTGCCAGTAGTCCTTCGACAGCCTCCTACGAGCAGTACTTC,TRBJ2-7,few,TRBV19,NA
CASSQESGETQYF,TGCGCCAGCAGCCAAGAATCCGGGGAGACCCAGTACTTC,TRBJ2-5,NA,TRBV4-1,NA
CASSSRDRFFDTQYF,TGTGCCAGCAGCTCCCGGGACAGGTTCTTCGATACGCAGTATTTT,TRBJ2-3,NA,TRBV13,TRBD1
CASSLGGQGEGYTDTQYF,TGCGCCAGCAGCTTGGGGGGACAGGGTGAGGGGTACACAGATACGCAGTATTTT,TRBJ2-3,NA,TRBV5-1,TRBD1
CATSIGQGNSPLHF,TGTGCCACCAGCATAGGACAGGGAAATTCACCCCTCCACTTT,TRBJ1-6,once,TRBV15,TRBD1
CASRTGNLNEKLFF,TGTGCCAGCAGGACAGGGAACTTAAATGAAAAACTGTTTTTT,TRBJ1-4,NA,TRBV28,TRBD1
CASSPGQGASNEQYF,TGTGCCAGCAGCCCGGGACAGGGGGCTTCCAACGAGCAGTACTTC,TRBJ2-7,NA,TRBV5-4,TRBD1
CASSFNGLLNTEAFF,TGTGCCAGCAGCTTTAATGGCTTATTGAACACTGAAGCTTTCTTT,TRBJ1-1,NA,TRBV7-9,NA
CASSLSGQWGNTQYF,TGTGCCAGCAGCTTATCGGGACAGTGGGGAAATACGCAGTATTTT,TRBJ2-3,NA,TRBV7-3,TRBD1
CASTSGEGGTDTQYF,TGTGCCAGCACGAGCGGGGAGGGGGGCACAGATACGCAGTATTTT,TRBJ2-3,NA,TRBV9,NA
CASRTQGGFSSYEQYF,TGTGCCAGCAGAACACAGGGGGGTTTCAGCTCCTACGAGCAGTACTTC,TRBJ2-7,NA,TRBV2,TRBD1
CASSLDRGANVLTF,TGTGCCAGCAGCCTAGATCGGGGGGCCAACGTCCTGACTTTC,TRBJ2-6,few,TRBV11-2,NA
CASSPLAGVQETQYF,TGTGCCAGCAGCCCCCTAGCGGGGGTGCAAGAGACCCAGTACTTC,TRBJ2-5,NA,TRBV7-2,TRBD2
CASSSEGLAVYEQYF,TGTGCCAGCAGCTCGGAAGGACTAGCGGTCTACGAGCAGTACTTC,TRBJ2-7,NA,TRBV7-2,TRBD2
CASSRGLAGPNEQFF,TGTGCCAGCAGCCGGGGACTAGCGGGACCCAATGAGCAGTTCTTC,TRBJ2-1,NA,TRBV7-2,TRBD2
CASSLFLAADNEQFF,TGTGCCAGCAGCTTATTCCTAGCGGCGGACAATGAGCAGTTCTTC,TRBJ2-1,NA,TRBV7-2,TRBD2
CASSQDAGGGGQGEQFF,TGTGCCAGCAGCCAAGACGCGGGCGGGGGAGGACAGGGTGAGCAGTTCTTC,TRBJ2-1,once,TRBV4-2,NA
CASSRNQDRASYEQYF,TGTGCCAGCAGCCGGAATCAGGACAGGGCCTCCTACGAGCAGTACTTC,TRBJ2-7,few,TRBV11-2,TRBD1
CASSVTGQDNSPLHF,TGTGCCAGCAGCGTGACGGGACAAGATAATTCACCCCTCCACTTT,TRBJ1-6,NA,TRBV9,NA
CASSPGGGSQNTEAFF,TGTGCCAGCAGCCCTGGTGGAGGGTCGCAGAACACTGAAGCTTTCTTT,TRBJ1-1,NA,TRBV11-2,NA
CASSLGTLQETQYF,TGTGCCAGCAGCTTAGGGACTCTCCAAGAGACCCAGTACTTC,TRBJ2-5,NA,TRBV7-8,NA
CASRVREKLFF,TGTGCCAGCCGTGTTCGTGAAAAACTGTTTTTT,TRBJ1-4,NA,TRBV28,NA
CASSLGGLVGNEQFF,TGCGCCAGCAGCTTGGGGGGACTAGTAGGGAATGAGCAGTTCTTC,TRBJ2-1,NA,TRBV5-1,TRBD2
CASRRTGEVNSPLHF,TGTGCCAGCAGAAGGACAGGGGAGGTTAATTCACCCCTCCACTTT,TRBJ1-6,NA,TRBV6-5,TRBD1
CAWSATPTSGLRGGLFF,TGTGCCTGGAGTGCCACCCCTACTTCCGGACTCCGGGGTGGGCTGTTTTTT,TRBJ2-2,NA,TRBV30,NA
CASSPDRPPYEQYF,TGTGCCAGCTCACCGGACAGGCCCCCCTACGAGCAGTACTTC,TRBJ2-7,NA,TRBV18,TRBD1
CASSRELDSYGYTF,TGCGCCAGCAGCCGAGAGCTGGACAGCTATGGCTACACCTTC,TRBJ1-2,few,TRBV7-9,NA
CASSQAGRSGANVLTF,TGTGCCAGCAGCCAAGCCGGTCGTTCTGGGGCCAACGTCCTGACTTTC,TRBJ2-6,NA,TRBV5-6,NA
CASSSGIGVADTQYF,TGTGCCAGCAGCTCGGGGATCGGGGTGGCAGATACGCAGTATTTT,TRBJ2-3,NA,TRBV5-8,NA
CASSSPQRGTGELFF,TGTGCCAGCAGCTCACCGCAGCGGGGGACCGGGGAGCTGTTTTTT,TRBJ2-2,NA,TRBV5-4,TRBD2
CASSLFASGTTDTQYF,TGTGCCAGCAGCTTGTTTGCCAGCGGGACCACAGATACGCAGTATTTT,TRBJ2-3,NA,TRBV11-3,TRBD2
CASSLGVIRGQGPQETQYF,TGCGCCAGCAGCTTGGGAGTTATTCGCGGACAGGGACCTCAAGAGACCCAGTACTTC,TRBJ2-5,NA,TRBV5-1,TRBD1
CASSPDRDHTEAFF,TGTGCCAGCAGTCCGGACAGGGATCATACTGAAGCTTTCTTT,TRBJ1-1,NA,TRBV11-2,TRBD1
CASSQNRGVYGYTF,TGCGCCAGCAGCCAAAACAGGGGGGTCTATGGCTACACCTTC,TRBJ1-2,NA,TRBV4-1,TRBD1
CASSLYGTSKDNEQFF,TGTGCCAGCAGCTTGTACGGGACTAGTAAGGACAATGAGCAGTTCTTC,TRBJ2-1,NA,TRBV7-9,TRBD2
CASTLTGPGGNTIYF,TGTGCCAGCACCCTTACAGGGCCGGGTGGAAACACCATATATTTT,TRBJ1-3,NA,TRBV6-6,NA
CAWNPTGYEQFF,TGTGCCTGGAATCCCACGGGGTACGAGCAGTTCTTC,TRBJ2-1,NA,TRBV30,NA
CASSSSQGSTEAFF,TGTGCCAGCAGCTCATCACAGGGTTCCACTGAAGCTTTCTTT,TRBJ1-1,NA,TRBV7-3,NA
CASRGTSGGWVGETQYF,TGTGCCAGCAGGGGGACTAGCGGGGGCTGGGTGGGGGAGACCCAGTACTTC,TRBJ2-5,NA,TRBV2,TRBD2
CASSLTGSGETQYF,TGTGCCAGCAGCCTTACAGGGAGTGGGGAGACCCAGTACTTC,TRBJ2-5,NA,TRBV11-2,NA
CASSASPTYEQYF,TGTGCCAGCAGTGCGTCACCTACCTACGAGCAGTACTTC,TRBJ2-7,NA,TRBV28,NA
CASSGLAGVTNTGELFF,TGTGCCAGCAGCGGGCTAGCGGGGGTTACGAACACCGGGGAGCTGTTTTTT,TRBJ2-2,NA,TRBV9,TRBD2
CAAAYILGQGYEQYF,TGTGCCGCAGCATATATTCTAGGGCAGGGCTACGAGCAGTACTTC,TRBJ2-7,NA,TRBV28,NA
CASSYTLRAGANEQFF,TGTGCCAGCAGTTACACTCTTCGGGCAGGGGCGAATGAGCAGTTCTTC,TRBJ2-1,NA,TRBV6-5,NA
CASSHRDRVPYGYTF,TGTGCCAGCAGCCACCGAGACAGGGTTCCATATGGCTACACCTTC,TRBJ1-2,once,TRBV14,TRBD1
CASSSQRETQYF,TGTGCCAGCAGTTCACAGCGGGAGACCCAGTACTTC,TRBJ2-5,NA,TRBV5-8,NA
CASRPGTRFGDTQYF,TGTGCCAGCAGGCCCGGGACTAGATTTGGTGATACGCAGTATTTT,TRBJ2-3,NA,TRBV2,TRBD2
CASSPGTGIRETQYF,TGTGCCAGCAGCCCCGGGACAGGGATACGAGAGACCCAGTACTTC,TRBJ2-5,NA,TRBV7-3,TRBD1